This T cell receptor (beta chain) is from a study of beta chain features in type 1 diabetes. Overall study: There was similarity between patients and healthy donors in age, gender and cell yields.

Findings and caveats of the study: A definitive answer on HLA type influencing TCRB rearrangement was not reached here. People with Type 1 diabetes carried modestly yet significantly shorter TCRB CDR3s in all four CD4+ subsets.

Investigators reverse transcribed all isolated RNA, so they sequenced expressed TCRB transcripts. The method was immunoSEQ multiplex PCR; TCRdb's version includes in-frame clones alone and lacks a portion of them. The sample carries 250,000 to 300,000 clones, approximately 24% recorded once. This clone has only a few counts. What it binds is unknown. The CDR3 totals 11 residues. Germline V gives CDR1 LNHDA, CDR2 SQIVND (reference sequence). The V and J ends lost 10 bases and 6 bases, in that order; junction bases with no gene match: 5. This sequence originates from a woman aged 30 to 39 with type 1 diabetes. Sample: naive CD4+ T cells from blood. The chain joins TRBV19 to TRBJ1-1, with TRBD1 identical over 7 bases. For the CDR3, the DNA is TGTGCCACCGCAGGACAGGCTGAAGCTTTCTTT. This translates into CATAGQAEAFF. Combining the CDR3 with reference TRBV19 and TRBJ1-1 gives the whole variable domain DGGITQSPKYLFRKEGQNVTLSCEQNLNHDAMYWYRQDPGQGLRLIYYSQIVNDFQKGDIAEGYSVSREKKESFPLTVTSAQKNPTAFYLCATAGQAEAFFGQGTRLTVV.